A single sample is the source of the 8 T cell receptor beta chains below, sequenced in a study of vaccination effects on CD4 cells after COVID-19. These TCRs are of unknown antigen specificity. Clones were sequenced by immunoSEQ multiplex PCR, and TCRdb holds only the in-frame ones, with some missing. This sample carries 20,000 to 30,000 clones, about 70% of them seen once, and the ten largest clones take around 8.2%. Sequencing followed a ViraFEST assay step that expanded antigen-specific CD4+ T cells with viral peptide pools. Subsequent to 10 days of culture, CD4+ T cells were isolated. Participants completed two doses of the BNT162b2 or mRNA-1273 vaccine. The specimen comprised CD4+ T cells from PBMCs cultured with SARS-CoV-2 spike peptides, sampled after COVID-19 vaccination. These receptors were collected from a human donor who received a COVID-19 vaccine.

The chain recombines TRBV19 with TRBJ2-7; TRBD1 agrees at 9 bases. CDR1 and CDR2 from the germline V gene are LNHDA and SQIVND (reference sequence). Unmatched junction bases numbered 4, after V lost 4 bases and J lost 0 bases. The CDR3 contains 15 residues. The chain's CDR3 is CASSTGQGNSYEQYF. CDR3 nucleotide sequence: TGTGCCAGTAGTACCGGACAGGGGAACTCCTACGAGCAGTACTTC.

The J gene is TRBJ1-3, the V gene TRBV6-6; a possible D gene is TRBD1 (5 bases). Trimming shortened V by 5 bases and J by 0 bases, and 20 bases separated the two germline ends. The CDR3 sequence is 18 residues long. From germline, CDR1 is MNHNY and CDR2 SVGAGI (reference sequence). The CDR3 loop reads CASSRTYGVGLSGNTIYF. As DNA, the CDR3 is TGTGCCAGCAGTCGGACCTACGGTGTGGGGCTCTCTGGAAACACCATATATTTT.

The chain employs TRBV30 and TRBJ2-2; no clear D gene. Per the germline V gene, CDR1 is GTSNPN and CDR2 is SVGIG (reference sequence). The length of the CDR3 is 13 residues. The germline V and J ends were trimmed by 3 bases and 1 base, with 6 bases remaining between them. The CDR3 DNA reads TGTGCCTGGAGAATCGGGAACACCGGGGAGCTGTTTTTT. Its protein product is CAWRIGNTGELFF.

The CDR3 DNA follows: TGTGCCAGCAGCTTAGGGACAGGGAGTAACTATGGCTACACCTTC. Its protein is CASSLGTGSNYGYTF. The chain links TRBV7-9 to TRBJ1-2; 8 bases line up with TRBD1. The J segment lost 1 base and the V segment lost 1 base, leaving 2 bases of the junction unmatched. The CDR3 spans 15 residues. CDR1 is SEHNR, CDR2 FQNEAQ, per germline (reference sequence).

The V call is TRBV4-1, the J call TRBJ2-4; D is perhaps TRBD2 (5 bases). The germline gives CDR1 MGHRA, CDR2 YSYEKL. Trimming took off 1 base at V and 0 bases at J, with 13 bases between the two ends. This CDR3 contains 17 residues. This chain's CDR3 is CASSQGRAVGAKNIQYF. DNA of the CDR3: TGCGCCAGCAGCCAAGGAAGAGCGGTCGGAGCCAAAAACATTCAGTACTTC.

The chain employs TRBV9 and TRBJ1-4; D gene ambiguous. V was pared by 4 bases and J by 3 bases, with 13 bases between. The CDR3 sequence is 15 residues long. Germline CDR1 and CDR2: SGDLS and YYNGEE. This chain's CDR3 is CASSREVRPNEKLFF. As DNA, the CDR3 is TGTGCCAGCAGCCGGGAGGTTCGACCTAATGAAAAACTGTTTTTT.

This chain links TRBV9 with TRBJ1-3; D gene uncertain. Germline loops: CDR1 SGDLS, CDR2 YYNGEE. The CDR3 contains 15 residues. V lost 0 bases to trimming and J lost 2 bases, with 9 bases between them. The CDR3 is CASSVGSTAGNTIYF. The CDR3 nucleotides read TGTGCCAGCAGCGTAGGGAGCACAGCTGGAAACACCATATATTTT. Filled out from reference TRBV9 and TRBJ1-3, the complete variable domain reads DSGVTQTPKHLITATGQRVTLRCSPRSGDLSVYWYQQSLDQGLQFLIQYYNGEERAKGNILERFSAQQFPDLHSELNLSSLELGDSALYFCASSVGSTAGNTIYFGEGSWLTVV.

This clone turned up a few times. The chain combines TRBV6-1 with TRBJ1-1, with D unclear. Trimming stripped 3 bases from V and 1 base from J, with 9 bases between. The CDR3 totals 14 residues. Germline assignment: CDR1 MNHNS and CDR2 SASEGT. CDR3 coding DNA: TGTGCCAGCAGTGAGCAGCTAGGGAACACTGAAGCTTTCTTT. Its protein product is CASSEQLGNTEAFF.